This T cell receptor beta chain was captured by sequencing in a study of blood T cells in healthy people across ages. Points from the study as a whole: The study found TCR beta diversity correlated strongly with naive T cell percentage.

As for this clonotype: What it recognizes is unknown.

V was clipped by 4 bases and J by 3 bases, with 17 bases between them. Germline V lookup: CDR1 SGHRS, CDR2 YFSETQ. This CDR3 has 16 residues. A second about 6 to 11 cycle PCR used barcoded and J-beta primers. In TCRdb, the 5' RACE reads were re-called with MiXCR into one record per CDR3 protein. The sample contains 1.6 million or so distinct CDR3 sequences, about 35% of which appear only once. The sequence came from a woman in her 30s in good health. This chain uses TRBV5-1 with TRBJ2-1; D may be TRBD1 or TRBD2 (5 bases each). The sample comprised blood. The CDR3 here is CASSLTGTPNYNEQFF. In DNA form, the CDR3 reads TGCGCCAGCAGCCTAACCGGGACGCCCAACTACAATGAGCAGTTCTTC. The whole variable domain, filled in from reference TRBV5-1 and TRBJ2-1, reads KAGVTQTPRYLIKTRGQQVTLSCSPISGHRSVSWYQQTPGQGLQFLFEYFSETQRNKGNFPGRFSGRQFSNSRSEMNVSTLELGDSALYLCASSLTGTPNYNEQFFGPGTRLTVL.